The rows below give T cell receptor beta chains drawn from one sample of a study of PD-L1 blockade in urothelial cancer. TCRdb keeps only in-frame clones here, not all; method: immunoSEQ multiplex PCR. The sample has around 100,000 clones, roughly 84% seen once. The sample here was PBMCs, taken around atezolizumab (anti-PD-L1) treatment. All receptors come from a man in his 60s with urothelial cancer. CDR3s include the opening cysteine and the closing phenylalanine or tryptophan. The D gene is left open where the match is weak. Some rows have no size entry. The others give once, few or many, or a class for an expanded clone.

cdr3_length: 15; d_call: .; v_call: TRBV19; j_call: TRBJ2-7; clone_size: .; cdr3_aa: CASSIVFMTGDEQYF; cdr3_nt: TGTGCCAGTAGTATAGTGTTCATGACAGGAGACGAGCAGTACTTC
cdr3_length: 14; d_call: .; v_call: TRBV7-9; j_call: TRBJ2-6; clone_size: .; cdr3_aa: CASSDNSGANVLTF; cdr3_nt: TGTGCCAGCAGCGACAACTCTGGGGCCAACGTCCTGACTTTC
cdr3_length: 14; d_call: TRBD1; v_call: TRBV5-1; j_call: TRBJ1-1; clone_size: .; cdr3_aa: CASSPQGLGTEAFF; cdr3_nt: TGCGCCAGCAGCCCACAGGGGCTCGGCACTGAAGCTTTCTTT
cdr3_length: 15; d_call: TRBD2; v_call: TRBV6-4; j_call: TRBJ2-1; clone_size: .; cdr3_aa: CASSGLAGGPGEQFF; cdr3_nt: TGTGCCAGCAGTGGACTAGCGGGGGGGCCTGGTGAGCAGTTCTTC
cdr3_length: 15; d_call: .; v_call: TRBV5-1; j_call: TRBJ2-3; clone_size: .; cdr3_aa: CASSLAVGVTDTQYF; cdr3_nt: TGCGCCAGCAGCTTGGCCGTCGGGGTAACAGATACGCAGTATTTT
cdr3_length: 18; d_call: TRBD2; v_call: TRBV28; j_call: TRBJ2-1; clone_size: .; cdr3_aa: CASSSRRLADFTYNEQFF; cdr3_nt: TGTGCCAGCAGTTCCCGCCGACTAGCGGATTTTACCTACAATGAGCAGTTCTTC
cdr3_length: 13; d_call: .; v_call: TRBV6-6; j_call: TRBJ2-5; clone_size: .; cdr3_aa: CASVDSLEETQYF; cdr3_nt: TGTGCCAGCGTGGACAGTCTGGAAGAGACCCAGTACTTC
cdr3_length: 18; d_call: TRBD2; v_call: TRBV27; j_call: TRBJ2-2; clone_size: .; cdr3_aa: CASSLPTSGGHNTGELFF; cdr3_nt: TGTGCCAGCAGTCTTCCGACTAGCGGGGGGCATAACACCGGGGAGCTGTTTTTT
cdr3_length: 16; d_call: TRBD1; v_call: TRBV30; j_call: TRBJ1-2; clone_size: .; cdr3_aa: CAWSYIGGTGNYGYTF; cdr3_nt: TGTGCCTGGAGCTATATCGGGGGGACAGGGAACTATGGCTACACCTTC
cdr3_length: 16; d_call: .; v_call: TRBV12-5; j_call: TRBJ1-5; clone_size: .; cdr3_aa: CASGFIQGRSNQPQHF; cdr3_nt: TGTGCTAGTGGTTTCATTCAGGGTAGAAGCAATCAGCCCCAGCATTTT
cdr3_length: 14; d_call: .; v_call: TRBV5-4; j_call: TRBJ2-5; clone_size: .; cdr3_aa: CASSLDTTQETQYF; cdr3_nt: TGTGCCAGCAGCTTGGATACCACACAAGAGACCCAGTACTTC
cdr3_length: 16; d_call: TRBD1; v_call: TRBV27; j_call: TRBJ2-2; clone_size: .; cdr3_aa: CASSAFGTGGVGELFF; cdr3_nt: TGTGCCAGCAGTGCCTTCGGGACAGGGGGCGTGGGGGAGCTGTTTTTT
cdr3_length: 14; d_call: .; v_call: TRBV28; j_call: TRBJ2-7; clone_size: .; cdr3_aa: CASSPLQAPYEQYF; cdr3_nt: TGTGCCAGCAGCCCTCTCCAGGCTCCCTACGAGCAGTACTTC
cdr3_length: 16; d_call: .; v_call: TRBV19; j_call: TRBJ2-5; clone_size: .; cdr3_aa: CASSIGGGLVWETQYF; cdr3_nt: TGTGCCAGTAGTATAGGGGGCGGTTTAGTATGGGAGACCCAGTACTTC
cdr3_length: 12; d_call: .; v_call: TRBV6-5; j_call: TRBJ1-4; clone_size: .; cdr3_aa: CASRRGSEKLFF; cdr3_nt: TGTGCCAGCAGACGCGGGAGTGAAAAACTGTTTTTT
cdr3_length: 16; d_call: TRBD2; v_call: TRBV9; j_call: TRBJ2-1; clone_size: few; cdr3_aa: CASSVGVAGPYNEQFF; cdr3_nt: TGTGCCAGCAGCGTAGGGGTAGCGGGGCCCTACAATGAGCAGTTCTTC
cdr3_length: 16; d_call: TRBD1; v_call: TRBV4-2; j_call: TRBJ2-5; clone_size: .; cdr3_aa: CASSQEKQGSQETQYF; cdr3_nt: TGTGCCAGCAGCCAGGAAAAACAGGGGTCCCAAGAGACCCAGTACTTC
cdr3_length: 15; d_call: TRBD1; v_call: TRBV6-7; j_call: TRBJ2-7; clone_size: .; cdr3_aa: CASSYSKGQGNEQYF; cdr3_nt: TGTGCCAGCAGTTACTCGAAGGGACAGGGTAACGAGCAGTACTTC
cdr3_length: 15; d_call: TRBD2; v_call: TRBV10-3; j_call: TRBJ2-7; clone_size: .; cdr3_aa: CAISHRDYNSYEQYF; cdr3_nt: TGTGCCATCAGTCACCGGGACTACAACTCCTACGAGCAGTACTTC
cdr3_length: 13; d_call: TRBD2; v_call: TRBV7-3; j_call: TRBJ2-1; clone_size: .; cdr3_aa: CASSSVGARGEFF; cdr3_nt: TGTGCCAGCAGCTCCGTCGGGGCCCGGGGGGAGTTCTTC
cdr3_length: 13; d_call: TRBD1; v_call: TRBV6-5; j_call: TRBJ1-1; clone_size: .; cdr3_aa: CASSSYRGTEAFF; cdr3_nt: TGTGCCAGCAGTTCGTACAGGGGTACTGAAGCTTTCTTT
cdr3_length: 13; d_call: .; v_call: TRBV7-3; j_call: TRBJ2-4; clone_size: .; cdr3_aa: CASSRQANNIQYF; cdr3_nt: TGTGCCAGCAGCAGGCAGGCGAATAACATTCAGTACTTC
cdr3_length: 13; d_call: .; v_call: TRBV5-1; j_call: TRBJ1-1; clone_size: .; cdr3_aa: CASSPTLYPEAFF; cdr3_nt: TGCGCCAGCAGCCCGACTCTCTACCCTGAAGCTTTCTTT
cdr3_length: 12; d_call: .; v_call: TRBV11-3; j_call: TRBJ1-1; clone_size: .; cdr3_aa: CASTQGRGEAFF; cdr3_nt: TGTGCCAGCACCCAAGGGAGGGGTGAAGCTTTCTTT
cdr3_length: 14; d_call: TRBD1; v_call: TRBV5-1; j_call: TRBJ2-7; clone_size: .; cdr3_aa: CASSMPGQFYEQYF; cdr3_nt: TGCGCCAGCAGCATGCCGGGACAGTTCTACGAGCAGTACTTC